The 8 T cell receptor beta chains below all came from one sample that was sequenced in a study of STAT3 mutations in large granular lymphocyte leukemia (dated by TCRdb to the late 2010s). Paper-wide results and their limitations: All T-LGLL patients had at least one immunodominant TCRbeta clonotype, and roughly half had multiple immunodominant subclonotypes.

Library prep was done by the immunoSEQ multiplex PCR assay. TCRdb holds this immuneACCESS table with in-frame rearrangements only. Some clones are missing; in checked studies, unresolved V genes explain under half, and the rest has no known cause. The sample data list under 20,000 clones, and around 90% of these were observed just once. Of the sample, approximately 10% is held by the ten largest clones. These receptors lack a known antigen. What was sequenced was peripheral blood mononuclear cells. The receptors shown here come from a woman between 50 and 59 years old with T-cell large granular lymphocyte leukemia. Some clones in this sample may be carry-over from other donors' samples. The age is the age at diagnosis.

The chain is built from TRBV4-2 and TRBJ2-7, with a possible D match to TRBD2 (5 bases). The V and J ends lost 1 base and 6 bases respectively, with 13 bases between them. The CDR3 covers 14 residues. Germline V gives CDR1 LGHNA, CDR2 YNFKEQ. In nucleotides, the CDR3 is TGTGCCAGCAGCCAAGCTTACGGGAATGGCGAGCAGTACTTC. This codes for CASSQAYGNGEQYF.

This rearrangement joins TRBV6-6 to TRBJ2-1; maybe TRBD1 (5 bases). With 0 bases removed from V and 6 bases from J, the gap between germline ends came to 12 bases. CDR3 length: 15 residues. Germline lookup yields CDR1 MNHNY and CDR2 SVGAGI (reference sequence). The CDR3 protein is CASSYSGLPSNEQFF. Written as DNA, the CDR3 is TGTGCCAGCAGTTACTCGGGGCTACCTAGCAATGAGCAGTTCTTC.

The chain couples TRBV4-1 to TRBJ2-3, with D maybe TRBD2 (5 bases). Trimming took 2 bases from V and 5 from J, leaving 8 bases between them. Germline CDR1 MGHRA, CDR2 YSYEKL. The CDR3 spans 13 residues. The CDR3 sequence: CASSQLGGDTQYF. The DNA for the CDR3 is TGCGCCAGCAGCCAACTAGGAGGAGATACGCAGTATTTT.

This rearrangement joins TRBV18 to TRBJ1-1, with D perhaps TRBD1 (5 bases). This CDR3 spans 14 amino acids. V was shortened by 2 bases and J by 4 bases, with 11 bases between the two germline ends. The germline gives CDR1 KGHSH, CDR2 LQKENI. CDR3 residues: CASSPEQGVTEAFF. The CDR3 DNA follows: TGTGCCAGCTCACCAGAGCAGGGAGTCACTGAAGCTTTCTTT.

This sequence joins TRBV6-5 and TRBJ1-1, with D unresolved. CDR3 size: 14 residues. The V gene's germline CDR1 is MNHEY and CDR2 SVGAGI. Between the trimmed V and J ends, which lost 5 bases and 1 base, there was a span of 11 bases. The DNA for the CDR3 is TGTGCCAGCAGTCCTAATTACAAGAACACTGAAGCTTTCTTT. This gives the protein CASSPNYKNTEAFF.

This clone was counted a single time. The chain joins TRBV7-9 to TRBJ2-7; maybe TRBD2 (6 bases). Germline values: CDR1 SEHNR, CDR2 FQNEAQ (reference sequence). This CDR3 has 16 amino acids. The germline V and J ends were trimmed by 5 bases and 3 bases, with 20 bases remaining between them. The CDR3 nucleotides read TGTGCCAGCAGCCCGGCTCGTCGGGAGCGCCTCTACGAGCAGTACTTC. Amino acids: CASSPARRERLYEQYF.

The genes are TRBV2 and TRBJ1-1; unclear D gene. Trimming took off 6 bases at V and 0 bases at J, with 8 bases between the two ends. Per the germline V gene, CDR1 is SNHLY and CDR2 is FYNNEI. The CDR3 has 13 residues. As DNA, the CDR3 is TGTGCCAGCAGCGCCAGTGTGAACACTGAAGCTTTCTTT. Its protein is CASSASVNTEAFF.

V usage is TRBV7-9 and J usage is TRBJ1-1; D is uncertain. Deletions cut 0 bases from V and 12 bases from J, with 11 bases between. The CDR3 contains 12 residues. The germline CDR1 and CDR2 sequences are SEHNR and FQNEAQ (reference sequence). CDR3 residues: CASSLAKHGPFF. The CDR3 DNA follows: TGTGCCAGCAGCTTAGCCAAGCATGGTCCTTTCTTT.